This T cell receptor (beta chain) was sequenced for a study of blood T cell repertoires in COVID-19. Overall study: Collection of acute and convalescent COVID-19 samples took place in the United States, Italy and Spain.

Profiling relied on immunoSEQ multiplex PCR, and the TCRdb table lists in-frame clones only, not all of them. This sample has about 150,000 clones, with around 91% found just once. Germline V lookup: CDR1 LNHDA, CDR2 SQIVND (reference sequence). The CDR3 length is 15 residues. V was shortened by 3 bases and J by 10 bases, with 16 bases between the two germline ends. The specimen sequenced was peripheral blood. V gene TRBV19 combines with J gene TRBJ1-6, with D perhaps TRBD1 (6 bases). The receptor was derived from a woman in her thirties or forties with acute or convalescent COVID-19. This chain's CDR3 is CASSISTGSLSPLHF. The CDR3 DNA reads as TGTGCCAGTAGTATTTCGACAGGAAGTCTGTCACCCCTCCACTTT.